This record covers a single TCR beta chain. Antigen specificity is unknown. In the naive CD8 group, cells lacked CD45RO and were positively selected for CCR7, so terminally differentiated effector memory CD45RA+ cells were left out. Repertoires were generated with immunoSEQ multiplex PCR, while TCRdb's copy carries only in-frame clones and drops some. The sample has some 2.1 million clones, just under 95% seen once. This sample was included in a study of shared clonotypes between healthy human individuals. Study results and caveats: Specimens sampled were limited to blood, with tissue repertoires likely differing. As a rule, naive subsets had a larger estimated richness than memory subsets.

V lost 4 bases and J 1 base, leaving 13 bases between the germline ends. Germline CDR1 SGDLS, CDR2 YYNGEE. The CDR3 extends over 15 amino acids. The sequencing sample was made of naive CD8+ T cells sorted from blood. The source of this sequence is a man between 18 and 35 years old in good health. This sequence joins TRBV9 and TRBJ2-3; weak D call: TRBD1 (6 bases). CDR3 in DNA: TGTGCCAGCAGCCCGTCAGGGGTGGGCACAGATACGCAGTATTTT. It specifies CASSPSGVGTDTQYF.